This T cell receptor (beta chain) appears in the sequencing data of a study of graft-versus-host responses after intestinal transplantation. Whole-study results and caveats: Researchers found GvH clones in recipient marrow, and some showed up first in ileum or blood.

The CDR3 runs to 16 residues. Germline V gene lookup returns CDR1 SGHDT and CDR2 YYEEEE. Unmatched junction bases numbered 6, after V lost 4 bases and J lost 2 bases. About this clone: Its specificity is not known.

Clones were sequenced by immunoSEQ multiplex PCR, and TCRdb holds only the in-frame ones, with some missing. The sample holds roughly 75,000 clones, 91% seen once. Here the sequenced sample was unstimulated CD4+ T cells sorted from spleen or lymph node cells, taken before intestinal transplant. This clonotype was sampled from a human donor who received an intestinal transplant. The J gene is TRBJ1-2, the V gene TRBV5-6, with TRBD1 matching 12 bases. The DNA of the CDR3 is TGTGCCAGCAGCCTGGGACAGGGGGCCAGAAACTATGGCTACACCTTC. It encodes CASSLGQGARNYGYTF.